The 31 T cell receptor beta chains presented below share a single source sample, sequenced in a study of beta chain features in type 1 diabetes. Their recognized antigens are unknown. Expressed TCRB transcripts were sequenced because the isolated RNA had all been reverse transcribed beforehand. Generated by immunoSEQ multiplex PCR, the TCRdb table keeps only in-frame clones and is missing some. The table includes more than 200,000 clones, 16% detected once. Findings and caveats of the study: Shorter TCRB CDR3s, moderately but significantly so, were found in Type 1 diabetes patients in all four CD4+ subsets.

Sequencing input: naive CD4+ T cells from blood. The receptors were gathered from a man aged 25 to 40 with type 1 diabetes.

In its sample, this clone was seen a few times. CDR3 region: CAWRGMAYNEQFF. The CDR3 DNA sequence: TGTGCCTGGAGGGGGATGGCCTACAATGAGCAGTTCTTC. J is TRBJ2-1 and V is TRBV30; D is unresolved. Per the germline V gene, CDR1 is GTSNPN and CDR2 is SVGIG (reference sequence). Trimming stripped 3 bases from V and 2 bases from J, with 8 bases between. The CDR3 totals 13 residues.

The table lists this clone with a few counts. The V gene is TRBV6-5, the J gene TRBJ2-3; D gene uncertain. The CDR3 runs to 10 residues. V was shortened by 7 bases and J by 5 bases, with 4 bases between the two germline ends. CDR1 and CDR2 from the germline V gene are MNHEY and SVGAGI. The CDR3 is CASTGDTQYF. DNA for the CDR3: TGTGCCAGCACAGGAGATACGCAGTATTTT.

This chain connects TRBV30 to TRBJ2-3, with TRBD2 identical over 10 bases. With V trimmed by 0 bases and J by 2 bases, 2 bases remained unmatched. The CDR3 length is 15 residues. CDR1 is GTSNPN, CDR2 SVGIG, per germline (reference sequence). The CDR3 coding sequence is TGTGCCTGGAGTGTGACTAGCGGGCCCACAGATACGCAGTATTTT. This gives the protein CAWSVTSGPTDTQYF.

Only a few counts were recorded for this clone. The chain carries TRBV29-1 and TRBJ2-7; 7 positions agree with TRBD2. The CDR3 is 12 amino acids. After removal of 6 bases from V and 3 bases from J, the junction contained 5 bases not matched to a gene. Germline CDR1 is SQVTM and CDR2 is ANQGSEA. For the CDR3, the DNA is TGCAGCGTCCGACTAGCAGGCTACGAGCAGTACTTC. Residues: CSVRLAGYEQYF.

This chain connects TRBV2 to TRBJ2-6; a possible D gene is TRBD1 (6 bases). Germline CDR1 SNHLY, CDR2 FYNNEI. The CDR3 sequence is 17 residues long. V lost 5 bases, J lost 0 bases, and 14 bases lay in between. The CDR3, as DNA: TGTGCCAGCAGTAGTGACAGGCGCAGCTCTGGGGCCAACGTCCTGACTTTC. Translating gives CASSSDRRSSGANVLTF.

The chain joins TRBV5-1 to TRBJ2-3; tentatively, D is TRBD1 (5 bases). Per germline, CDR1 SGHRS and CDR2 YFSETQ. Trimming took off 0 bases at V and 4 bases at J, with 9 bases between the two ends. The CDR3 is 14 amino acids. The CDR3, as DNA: TGCGCCAGCAGCTTGGGAACAGGACCAGATACGCAGTATTTT. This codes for CASSLGTGPDTQYF.

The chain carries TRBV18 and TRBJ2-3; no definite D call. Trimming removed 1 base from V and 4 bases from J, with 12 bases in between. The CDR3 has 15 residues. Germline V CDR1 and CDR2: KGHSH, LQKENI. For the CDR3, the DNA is TGTGCCAGCTCACCACTGACCTCGTTTTCAGATACGCAGTATTTT. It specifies CASSPLTSFSDTQYF.

This CDR3 reads CASSYSRENEQFF. DNA for the CDR3: TGTGCCAGCAGTTACTCTCGAGAGAATGAGCAGTTCTTC. This chain joins TRBV6-5 and TRBJ2-1, with D hard to call. The CDR3 extends over 13 amino acids. The germline V gene encodes CDR1 MNHEY and CDR2 SVGAGI. V was clipped by 0 bases and J by 7 bases, with 7 bases between them.

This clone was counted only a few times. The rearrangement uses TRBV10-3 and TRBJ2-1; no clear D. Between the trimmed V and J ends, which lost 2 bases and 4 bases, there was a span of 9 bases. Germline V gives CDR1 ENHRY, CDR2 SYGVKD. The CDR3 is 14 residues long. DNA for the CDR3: TGTGCCATCAGTGAGAGTTCTGGGTACAATGAGCAGTTCTTC. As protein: CAISESSGYNEQFF.

CDR3 in amino acids: CASSRAYQETQYF. The DNA for the CDR3 is TGTGCCAGCAGCAGGGCTTACCAAGAGACCCAGTACTTC. The chain is built from TRBV7-9 and TRBJ2-5; D uncertain. V lost 5 bases and J lost 0, with 7 bases in between. Per germline, CDR1 SEHNR and CDR2 FQNEAQ (reference sequence). The CDR3 has 13 amino acids.

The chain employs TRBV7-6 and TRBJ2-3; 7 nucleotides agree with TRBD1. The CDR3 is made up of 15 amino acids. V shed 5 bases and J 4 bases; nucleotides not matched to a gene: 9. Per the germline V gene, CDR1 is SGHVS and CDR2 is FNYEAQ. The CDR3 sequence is CASSPSHRGADTQYF. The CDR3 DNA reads TGTGCCAGCAGCCCGTCTCACAGGGGTGCAGATACGCAGTATTTT.

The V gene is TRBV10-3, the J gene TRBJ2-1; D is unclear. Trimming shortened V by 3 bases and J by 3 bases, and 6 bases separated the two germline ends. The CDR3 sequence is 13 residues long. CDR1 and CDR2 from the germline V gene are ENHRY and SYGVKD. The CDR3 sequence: CAISDGSYNEQFF. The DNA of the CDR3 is TGTGCCATCAGTGATGGCAGCTACAATGAGCAGTTCTTC.

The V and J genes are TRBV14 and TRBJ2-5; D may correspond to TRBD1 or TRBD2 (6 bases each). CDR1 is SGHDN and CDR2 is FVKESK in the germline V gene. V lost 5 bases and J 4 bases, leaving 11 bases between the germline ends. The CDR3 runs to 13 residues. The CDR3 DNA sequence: TGTGCCAGCAGCATGGGGGGCCGAGAGACCCAGTACTTC. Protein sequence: CASSMGGRETQYF.

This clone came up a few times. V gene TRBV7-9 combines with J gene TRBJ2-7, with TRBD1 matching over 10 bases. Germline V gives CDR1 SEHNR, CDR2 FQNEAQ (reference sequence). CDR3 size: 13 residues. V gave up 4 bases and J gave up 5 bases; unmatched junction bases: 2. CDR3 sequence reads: CASSWDRGHEQYF. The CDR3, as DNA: TGTGCCAGCAGCTGGGACAGGGGCCACGAGCAGTACTTC. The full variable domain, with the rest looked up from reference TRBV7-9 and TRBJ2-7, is DTGVSQNPRHKITKRGQNVTFRCDPISEHNRLYWYRQTLGQGPEFLTYFQNEAQLEKSRLLSDRFSAERPKGSFSTLEIQRTEQGDSAMYLCASSWDRGHEQYFGPGTRLTVT.

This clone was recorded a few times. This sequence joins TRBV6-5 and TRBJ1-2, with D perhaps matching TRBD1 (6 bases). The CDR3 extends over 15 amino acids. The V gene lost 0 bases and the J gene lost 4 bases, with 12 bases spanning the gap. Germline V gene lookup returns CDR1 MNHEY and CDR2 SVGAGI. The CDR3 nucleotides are TGTGCCAGCAGTTACTCAGGGGGAACCATCTATGGCTACACCTTC. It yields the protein CASSYSGGTIYGYTF.

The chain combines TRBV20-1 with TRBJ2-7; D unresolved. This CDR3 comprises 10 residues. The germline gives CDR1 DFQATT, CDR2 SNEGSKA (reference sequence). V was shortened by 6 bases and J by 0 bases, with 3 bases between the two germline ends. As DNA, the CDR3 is TGCAGTGCCGCCTCCTACGAGCAGTACTTC. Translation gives CSAASYEQYF.

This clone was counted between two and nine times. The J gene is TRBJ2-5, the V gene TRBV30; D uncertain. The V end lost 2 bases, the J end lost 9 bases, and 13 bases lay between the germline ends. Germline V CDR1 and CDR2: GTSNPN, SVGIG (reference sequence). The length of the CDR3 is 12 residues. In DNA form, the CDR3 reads TGTGCCTGGAGTCCTCTTGGCCCTTCCCAGTACTTC. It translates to CAWSPLGPSQYF.

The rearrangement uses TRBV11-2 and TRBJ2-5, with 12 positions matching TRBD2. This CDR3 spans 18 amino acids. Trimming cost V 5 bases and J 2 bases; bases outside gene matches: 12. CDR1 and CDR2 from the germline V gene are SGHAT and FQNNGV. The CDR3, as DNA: TGTGCCAGCAGCCCAAGAGGGCTAGCGGGAGGGGATCAAGAGACCCAGTACTTC. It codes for CASSPRGLAGGDQETQYF.

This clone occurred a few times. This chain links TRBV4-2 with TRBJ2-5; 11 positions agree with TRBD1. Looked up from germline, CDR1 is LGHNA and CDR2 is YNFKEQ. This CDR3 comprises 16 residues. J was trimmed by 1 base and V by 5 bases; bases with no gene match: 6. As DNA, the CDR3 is TGTGCCAGCAGCGGAAGGACAGGGGGCCCCCAAGAGACCCAGTACTTC. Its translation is CASSGRTGGPQETQYF.

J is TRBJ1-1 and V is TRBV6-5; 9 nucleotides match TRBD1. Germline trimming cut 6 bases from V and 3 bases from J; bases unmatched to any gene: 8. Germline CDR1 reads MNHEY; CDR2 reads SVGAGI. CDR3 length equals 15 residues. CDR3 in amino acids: CASSQTGQGYTEAFF. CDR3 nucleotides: TGTGCCAGCAGCCAAACTGGACAGGGGTACACTGAAGCTTTCTTT.

CDR3 sequence: CASSAVGGNQPQHF. CDR3 bases: TGTGCCAGCAGCGCGGTCGGTGGCAATCAGCCCCAGCATTTT. This sequence joins TRBV25-1 and TRBJ1-5; D remains unclear. The CDR3 runs to 14 residues. The V end lost 6 bases, the J end lost 2 bases, and 11 bases lay between the germline ends. Germline CDR1 MGHDK, CDR2 SYGVNS.

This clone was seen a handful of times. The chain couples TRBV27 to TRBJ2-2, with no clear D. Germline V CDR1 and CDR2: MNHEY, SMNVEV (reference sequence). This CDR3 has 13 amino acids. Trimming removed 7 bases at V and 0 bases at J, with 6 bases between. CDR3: CASTSPNTGELFF. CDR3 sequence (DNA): TGTGCCAGCACGTCCCCGAACACCGGGGAGCTGTTTTTT.

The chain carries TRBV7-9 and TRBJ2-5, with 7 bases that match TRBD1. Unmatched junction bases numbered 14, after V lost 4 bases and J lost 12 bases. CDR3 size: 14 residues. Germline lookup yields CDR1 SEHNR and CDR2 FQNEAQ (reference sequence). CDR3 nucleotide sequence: TGTGCCAGCAGCTACAGGGGCGGATCAGTTCTGGAGTACTTC. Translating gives CASSYRGGSVLEYF.

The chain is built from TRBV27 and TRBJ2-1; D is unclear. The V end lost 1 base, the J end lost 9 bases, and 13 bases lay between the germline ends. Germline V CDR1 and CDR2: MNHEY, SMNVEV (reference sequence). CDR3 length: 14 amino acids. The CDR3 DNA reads TGTGCCAGCAGTTTATGGTCCGAGACGAGTGAGCAGTTCTTC. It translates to CASSLWSETSEQFF.

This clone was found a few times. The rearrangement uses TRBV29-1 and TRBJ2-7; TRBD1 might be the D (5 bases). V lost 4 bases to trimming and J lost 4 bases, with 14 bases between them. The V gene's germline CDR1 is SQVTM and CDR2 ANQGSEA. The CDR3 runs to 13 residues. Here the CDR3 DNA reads TGCAGCGTTGTAACACAGGCTCCTTACGAGCAGTACTTC. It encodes CSVVTQAPYEQYF.

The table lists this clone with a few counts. The CDR3: CASSLANRQETQYF. The CDR3 DNA follows: TGTGCCAGCAGCTTAGCGAACCGGCAAGAGACCCAGTACTTC. V usage is TRBV7-2 and J usage is TRBJ2-5; D gene ambiguous. The CDR3 contains 14 residues. V lost 0 bases to trimming and J lost 2 bases, with 7 bases between them. Germline CDR1 reads SGHTA; CDR2 reads FQGNSA.

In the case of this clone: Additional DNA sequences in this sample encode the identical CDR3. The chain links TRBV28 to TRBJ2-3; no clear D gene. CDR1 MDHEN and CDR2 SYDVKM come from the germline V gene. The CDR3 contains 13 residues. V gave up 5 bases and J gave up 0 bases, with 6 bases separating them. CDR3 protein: CASSTPSTDTQYF. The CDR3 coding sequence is TGTGCCAGCAGTACCCCGAGCACAGATACGCAGTATTTT.

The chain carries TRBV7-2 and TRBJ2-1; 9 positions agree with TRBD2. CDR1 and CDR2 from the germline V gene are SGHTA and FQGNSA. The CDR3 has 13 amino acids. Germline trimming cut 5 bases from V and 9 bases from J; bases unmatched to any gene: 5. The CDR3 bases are TGTGCCAGCAGCCCGCAGCGGGAGGCTGAGCAGTTCTTC. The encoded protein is CASSPQREAEQFF.

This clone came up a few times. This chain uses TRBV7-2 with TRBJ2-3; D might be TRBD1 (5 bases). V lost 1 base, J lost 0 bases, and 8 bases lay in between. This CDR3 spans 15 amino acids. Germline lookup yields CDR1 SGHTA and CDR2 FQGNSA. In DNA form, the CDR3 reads TGTGCCAGCAGCTTAGGACAGATTAGCACAGATACGCAGTATTTT. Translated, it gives CASSLGQISTDTQYF.

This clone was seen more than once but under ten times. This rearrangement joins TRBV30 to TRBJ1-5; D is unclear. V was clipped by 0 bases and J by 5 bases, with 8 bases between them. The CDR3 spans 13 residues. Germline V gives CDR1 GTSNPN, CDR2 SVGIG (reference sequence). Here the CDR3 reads CAWSVNEDQPQHF. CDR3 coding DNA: TGTGCCTGGAGTGTAAATGAAGATCAGCCCCAGCATTTT.

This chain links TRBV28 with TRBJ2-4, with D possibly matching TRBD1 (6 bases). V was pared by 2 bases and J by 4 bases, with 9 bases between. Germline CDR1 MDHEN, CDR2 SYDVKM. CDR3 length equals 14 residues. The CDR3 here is CASSLGQGKNIQYF. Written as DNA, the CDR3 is TGTGCCAGCAGTTTAGGGCAGGGGAAAAACATTCAGTACTTC.